A selection of T cell receptor beta chains follows, all from one sample in a study of metastatic and nonmetastatic thyroid tumors. TCRdb re-called clones from the PCR reads using MiXCR. The table records 6,500 to 8,000 clones, less than 35% of them present only once. Material for sequencing was tumor tissue. The receptor set was obtained from a male donor with papillary thyroid cancer or a benign thyroid nodule (not recorded which). Some clones in this sample may be carry-over from other donors' samples. Both conserved end residues are part of each CDR3. D genes are given only for firm matches. Some rows mark clone size as missing; the rest say once, few, many or name a class of expanded clone.

d_gene	j_gene	abundance	v_gene	CDR3aa	CDR3nt
TRBD2	TRBJ2-3	many	TRBV4-2	CASSLTPAGGPTDTQYF	TGTGCCAGCAGCCTCACCCCGGCGGGGGGGCCCACAGATACGCAGTATTTT
-	TRBJ2-7	-	TRBV6-1	CASSEFRGVGYEQYF	TGTGCCAGCAGTGAATTTAGAGGAGTAGGCTACGAGCAGTACTTC
-	TRBJ1-1	medium-sized	TRBV2	CASNGGLDTEAFF	TGTGCCAGCAATGGGGGTTTGGACACTGAAGCTTTCTTT
TRBD1	TRBJ2-7	medium-sized	TRBV6-2/TRBV6-3	CASSRYPRDRASYEQYF	TGTGCCAGCAGCCGATATCCCCGCGACAGGGCCTCCTACGAGCAGTACTTC
TRBD2	TRBJ2-3	-	TRBV30	CAWSDLILAPSTDTQYF	TGTGCCTGGAGTGACTTAATACTAGCGCCGAGCACAGATACGCAGTATTTT
TRBD2	TRBJ2-1	few	TRBV20-1	CSVRVSGSSYNEQFF	TGCAGCGTTCGAGTCAGCGGGAGCTCCTACAATGAGCAGTTCTTC
TRBD2	TRBJ2-3	once	TRBV9	CASSARLAGATDTQYF	TGTGCCAGCAGCGCCCGACTAGCGGGAGCTACAGATACGCAGTATTTT
TRBD2	TRBJ2-7	-	TRBV3-1	CASSLSGSEGEQYF	TGTGCCAGCAGCCTTAGCGGGTCAGAGGGCGAGCAGTACTTC
-	TRBJ2-3	-	TRBV24-1	CATSFGGPTDTQYF	TGTGCCACCAGTTTCGGGGGCCCCACAGATACGCAGTATTTT
-	TRBJ1-5	medium-sized	TRBV19	CASSTPQNRVGEGNQPQHF	TGTGCCAGTAGTACTCCCCAAAACAGGGTAGGGGAAGGCAATCAGCCCCAGCATTTT
-	TRBJ1-2	-	TRBV19	CASSTNSIRHANYGYTF	TGTGCCAGTAGTACCAACAGCATAAGACACGCTAACTATGGCTACACCTTC
TRBD1	TRBJ1-1	few	TRBV6-1	CASKGQPNTEAFF	TGTGCCAGCAAGGGACAGCCGAACACTGAAGCTTTCTTT
-	TRBJ2-7	-	TRBV11-2	CASSLVAGSNTFGEQYF	TGTGCCAGCAGCTTAGTAGCTGGCAGCAACACTTTCGGCGAGCAGTACTTC
TRBD2	TRBJ2-5	-	TRBV11-1	CASSQDRLAGGRWETQYF	TGTGCCAGCAGTCAAGACCGACTAGCGGGAGGTCGGTGGGAGACCCAGTACTTC
-	TRBJ2-7	-	TRBV11-2	CASSLTDVAYEQYF	TGTGCCAGCAGCTTAACGGACGTAGCCTACGAGCAGTACTTC
-	TRBJ1-2	few	TRBV6-1	CASRQGFNYGYTF	TGTGCCAGCAGACAGGGATTTAACTATGGCTACACCTTC
-	TRBJ2-1	medium-sized	TRBV20-1	CSARVRAEYNEQFF	TGCAGTGCTAGAGTGCGGGCAGAGTACAATGAGCAGTTCTTC
TRBD1	TRBJ1-4	few	TRBV28	CASSFGTGVGDEKLFF	TGTGCCAGCAGTTTTGGGACAGGGGTCGGGGATGAAAAACTGTTTTTT
-	TRBJ1-1	-	TRBV28	CASSLRGDTEAFF	TGTGCCAGCAGTTTACGTGGTGACACTGAAGCTTTCTTT
TRBD1	TRBJ1-2	few	TRBV28	CASSLGTGSYGYTF	TGTGCCAGCAGTTTAGGGACAGGGAGCTATGGCTACACCTTC
TRBD1	TRBJ1-1	-	TRBV2	CASNRGPTGDAFF	TGTGCCAGCAACCGAGGGCCTACAGGGGACGCTTTCTTT
-	TRBJ2-3	-	TRBV7-3	CASSFGLRGDTQYF	TGTGCCAGCAGCTTTGGCCTAAGGGGAGATACGCAGTATTTT
TRBD2	TRBJ2-5	-	TRBV5-1	CASSPGLAGVQETQYF	TGCGCCAGCAGCCCGGGACTAGCGGGGGTCCAAGAGACCCAGTACTTC
-	TRBJ2-1	-	TRBV19	CASSIPPEDQQFF	TGTGCCAGTAGTATCCCCCCTGAGGATCAGCAGTTCTTC
TRBD2	TRBJ2-2	-	TRBV9	CASSPLAGANTGELFF	TGTGCCAGCAGCCCACTAGCGGGAGCGAACACCGGGGAGCTGTTTTTT
-	TRBJ2-7	few	TRBV6-1	CASSSPGDPSYEQYF	TGTGCCAGCAGCTCCCCGGGTGATCCTTCCTACGAGCAGTACTTC
TRBD1	TRBJ1-5	-	TRBV12-3/TRBV12-4	CASSRDRGRVVQPQHF	TGTGCCAGCAGTCGGGACAGGGGGCGCGTCGTTCAGCCCCAGCATTTT
-	TRBJ2-7	once	TRBV11-3	CASSLGNARIYEQYF	TGTGCCAGCAGCTTAGGCAATGCGAGAATCTACGAGCAGTACTTC
TRBD2	TRBJ2-2	few	TRBV6-7	CASGGTSGRVGTGELFF	TGTGCCAGCGGGGGGACTAGCGGGAGAGTGGGTACCGGGGAGCTGTTTTTT
TRBD1	TRBJ2-5	once	TRBV13	CASSLDRGIKDTQYF	TGTGCCAGCAGCTTAGACAGGGGAATTAAAGATACCCAGTACTTC